This T cell receptor beta chain was identified in a study of OX40 agonist ivuxolimab in advanced cancers. Across the whole study: Prior anti-PD-1, anti-PD-L1 or anti-CTLA-4 therapy was allowed; around 40% had some.

The V and J ends lost 7 bases and 5 bases, in that order; junction bases with no gene match: 7. The CDR3 has 14 amino acids. The germline V gene has CDR1 LGHNT and CDR2 FRNRAP. The table came from immunoSEQ multiplex PCR; TCRdb's copy has only in-frame clones and leaves some out. The sample lists roughly 70,000 clones; approximately 81% were seen once. Study findings and constraints: Near-lowest levels of clonal expansion characterized partial responders at 0.1-3.0 mg/kg.

Concerning this clone: The antigen remains unidentified.

The receptor was derived from an adult with an advanced solid tumor such as melanoma, head and neck, liver or kidney cancer. This chain connects TRBV12-5 to TRBJ2-7; 11 bases are a match to TRBD1. The material was CD4+ or CD8+ T cells sorted from blood, obtained in a trial of the OX40 agonist ivuxolimab. CDR3 region: CASAWGQGVHEQYF. CDR3 bases: TGTGCTAGTGCCTGGGGACAGGGGGTCCACGAGCAGTACTTC.